The 11 T cell receptor beta chains below all came from one sample that was sequenced in a study of CD4 T cells in relation to SARS-CoV-2 and coronaviruses. Unexposed donor CD4+ T cells date from about 2011-2018, before the COVID-19 pandemic. The cells were cultured for around ten days before CD4+ T cells were isolated. The protocol was immunoSEQ multiplex PCR, while the TCRdb copy is restricted to in-frame clones and leaves out a portion. The sample includes 9,500 to 11,000 clones, less than 80% of them seen just once. The antigens for these receptors are not known. The specimen was CD4+ T cells from PBMCs, cultured in vitro. Every receptor here comes from a human donor in good health.

The chain carries TRBV20-1 and TRBJ2-3; maybe TRBD2 (6 bases). CDR3 length equals 14 residues. Trimming removed 3 bases at V and 1 base at J, with 11 bases between. Germline-derived CDR1 and CDR2 are DFQATT and SNEGSKA (reference sequence). CDR3 DNA sequence: TGCAGTGCTAGTGCGGTAGCGGGCACAGATACGCAGTATTTT. Translating it yields CSASAVAGTDTQYF.

The chain couples TRBV9 to TRBJ2-1; 9 nucleotides match TRBD2. Trimming cost V 1 base and J 5 bases; bases outside gene matches: 1. The CDR3 sequence is 14 residues long. The germline CDR1 and CDR2 sequences are SGDLS and YYNGEE. CDR3 nucleotide sequence: TGTGCCAGCAGCGTAAGGACTAGCGACAATGAGCAGTTCTTC. It yields the protein CASSVRTSDNEQFF.

J is TRBJ2-3 and V is TRBV11-2; 8 bases agree with TRBD2. The CDR3 consists of 16 residues. From germline, CDR1 is SGHAT and CDR2 FQNNGV. The ends lost 2 bases at V and 0 bases at J; junction bases unmatched: 4. This chain's CDR3 is CASSLLASGSTDTQYF. The DNA of the CDR3 is TGTGCCAGCAGCTTATTGGCTAGCGGGAGCACAGATACGCAGTATTTT. Based on the CDR3 plus reference TRBV11-2 and TRBJ2-3, the full variable domain is EAGVAQSPRYKIIEKRQSVAFWCNPISGHATLYWYQQILGQGPKLLIQFQNNGVVDDSQLPKDRFSAERLKGVDSTLKIQPAKLEDSAVYLCASSLLASGSTDTQYFGPGTRLTVL.

This sequence joins TRBV9 and TRBJ2-5; 14 bases fit TRBD2. Trimming at V came to 0 bases and at J to 5 bases, leaving 9 bases not matched to a gene. The CDR3 spans 18 residues. Germline V lookup: CDR1 SGDLS, CDR2 YYNGEE. The CDR3 spells CASSVGGTSGRGRETQYF. The CDR3 DNA reads TGTGCCAGCAGCGTAGGGGGGACTAGCGGGAGAGGACGGGAGACCCAGTACTTC.

The rearrangement uses TRBV7-9 and TRBJ2-1; the D is unclear. Trimming took 0 bases from V and 3 from J, leaving 12 bases between them. Per germline, CDR1 SEHNR and CDR2 FQNEAQ (reference sequence). The CDR3 spans 16 residues. CDR3 in amino acids: CASSLAFIGYYNEQFF. DNA for the CDR3: TGTGCCAGCAGCTTAGCTTTCATCGGATACTACAATGAGCAGTTCTTC.

V and J are TRBV4-2 and TRBJ1-3; D uncertain. The CDR3 has 20 residues. CDR1 LGHNA and CDR2 YNFKEQ come from the germline V gene. The V gene lost 1 base and the J gene lost 0 bases, with 22 bases spanning the gap. CDR3: CASSQATASGHTISGNTIYF. As DNA, the CDR3 is TGTGCCAGCAGCCAAGCTACCGCATCGGGTCATACGATCTCTGGAAACACCATATATTTT.

This clone is labeled large (0.1 to 1%). This sequence joins TRBV12-3 or TRBV12-4 and TRBJ1-2; D possibly corresponds to TRBD1 (5 bases). The germline V and J ends were trimmed by 3 bases and 3 bases, with 8 bases remaining between them. CDR3 size: 13 residues. CDR3 in amino acids: CASSFKGDYGYTF. CDR3 DNA sequence: TGTGCCAGCAGTTTCAAAGGGGACTATGGCTACACCTTC.

The chain carries TRBV10-2 and TRBJ1-1, with D perhaps matching TRBD1 (5 bases). Germline V gene data show CDR1 as WSHSY and CDR2 as SAAADI. Deletions cut 0 bases from V and 1 base from J, with 9 bases between. This CDR3 region has 15 residues. CDR3 loop: CASSESPGTNTEAFF. The DNA of the CDR3 is TGCGCCAGCAGTGAGTCCCCAGGGACGAACACTGAAGCTTTCTTT.

J is TRBJ2-7 and V is TRBV5-1; D gene ambiguous. Looked up from germline, CDR1 is SGHRS and CDR2 is YFSETQ. The V end was cut by 3 bases, the J end by 2 bases, with 9 bases between. This CDR3 has 13 residues. The CDR3 is CASSWSAAYEQYF. The CDR3 DNA follows: TGCGCCAGCAGCTGGTCGGCGGCCTACGAGCAGTACTTC.

The chain has TRBV7-2 and TRBJ1-4; D may be TRBD1 (5 bases). V was cut by 1 base and J by 4 bases, with 16 bases left in between. CDR3 length: 17 amino acids. Germline CDR1 reads SGHTA; CDR2 reads FQGNSA. For the CDR3, the DNA is TGTGCCAGCAGCTTAGGCCCCTCCCAGGGTGTTAATGAAAAACTGTTTTTT. Amino acids: CASSLGPSQGVNEKLFF.

The chain carries TRBV6-5 and TRBJ2-3; tentatively, D is TRBD2 (6 bases). V was trimmed by 7 bases and J by 0 bases, leaving 11 bases between them. Germline V gene sequence: CDR1 MNHEY, CDR2 SVGAGI. This CDR3 is built from 14 residues. DNA of the CDR3: TGTGCCAGCAAGGCGGGAATTAGCACAGATACGCAGTATTTT. Its translation: CASKAGISTDTQYF.